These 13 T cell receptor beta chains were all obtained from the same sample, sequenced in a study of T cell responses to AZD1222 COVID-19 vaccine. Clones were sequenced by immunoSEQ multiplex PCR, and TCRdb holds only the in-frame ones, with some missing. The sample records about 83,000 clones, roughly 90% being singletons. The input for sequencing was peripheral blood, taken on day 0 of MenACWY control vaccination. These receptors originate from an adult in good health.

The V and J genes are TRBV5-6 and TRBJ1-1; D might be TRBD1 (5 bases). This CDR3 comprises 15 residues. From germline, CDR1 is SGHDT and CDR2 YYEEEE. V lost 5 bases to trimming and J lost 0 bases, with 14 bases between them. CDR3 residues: CASRQETEMNTEAFF. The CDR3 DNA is TGTGCCAGCAGGCAGGAGACAGAGATGAACACTGAAGCTTTCTTT.

The DNA for the CDR3 is TGTGCCAGCAGCGAAGTAGAACCGGGACAGTCCCCGCACTACGCCTACGAGCAGTACTTC. Its protein is CASSEVEPGQSPHYAYEQYF. The chain carries TRBV21-1 and TRBJ2-7; whether TRBD1, the table's D call, matches the DNA was not checked. TRBV21-1 corresponds to a pseudogene. The CDR3 is 20 amino acids.

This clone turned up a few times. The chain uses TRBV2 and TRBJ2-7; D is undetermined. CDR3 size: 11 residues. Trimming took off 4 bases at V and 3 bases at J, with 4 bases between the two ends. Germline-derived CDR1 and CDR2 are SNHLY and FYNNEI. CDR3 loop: CASSVNYEQYF. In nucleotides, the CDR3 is TGTGCCAGCAGTGTGAACTACGAGCAGTACTTC.

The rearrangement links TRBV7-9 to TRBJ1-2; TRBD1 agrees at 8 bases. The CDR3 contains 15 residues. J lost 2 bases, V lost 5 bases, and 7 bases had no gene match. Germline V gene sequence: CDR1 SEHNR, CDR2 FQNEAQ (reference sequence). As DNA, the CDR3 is TGTGCCAGCAGCATTGGACAGGGAAGGAACTATGGCTACACCTTC. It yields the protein CASSIGQGRNYGYTF.

The CDR3 region is CASRPRQGTNTEAFF. CDR3 DNA: TGTGCCAGCAGACCCCGACAGGGAACGAACACTGAAGCTTTCTTT. The chain uses TRBV6-5 and TRBJ1-1; 7 bases are shared with TRBD1. The V gene end was trimmed by 6 bases and the J gene end by 1 base; junction bases not matched to a gene: 8. The germline V gene encodes CDR1 MNHEY and CDR2 SVGAGI. This CDR3 spans 15 amino acids.

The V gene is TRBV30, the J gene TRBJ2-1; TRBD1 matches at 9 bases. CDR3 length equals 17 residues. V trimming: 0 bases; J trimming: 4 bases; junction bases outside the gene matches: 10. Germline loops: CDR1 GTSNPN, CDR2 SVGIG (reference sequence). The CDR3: CAWSVPPGTGFYNEQFF. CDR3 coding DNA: TGTGCCTGGAGTGTTCCCCCCGGGACAGGGTTTTACAATGAGCAGTTCTTC.

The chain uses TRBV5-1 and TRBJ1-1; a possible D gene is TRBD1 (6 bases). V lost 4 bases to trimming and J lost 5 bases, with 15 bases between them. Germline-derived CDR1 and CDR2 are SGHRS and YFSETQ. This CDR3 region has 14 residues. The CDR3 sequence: CASSPSQGRTEAFF. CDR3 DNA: TGCGCCAGCAGCCCATCACAGGGAAGAACTGAAGCTTTCTTT.

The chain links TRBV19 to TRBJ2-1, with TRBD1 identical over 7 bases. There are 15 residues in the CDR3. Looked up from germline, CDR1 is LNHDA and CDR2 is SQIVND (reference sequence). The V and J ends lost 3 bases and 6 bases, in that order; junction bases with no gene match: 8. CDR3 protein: CASSIITGALNEQFF. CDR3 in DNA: TGTGCCAGTAGTATTATAACAGGGGCACTCAATGAGCAGTTCTTC.

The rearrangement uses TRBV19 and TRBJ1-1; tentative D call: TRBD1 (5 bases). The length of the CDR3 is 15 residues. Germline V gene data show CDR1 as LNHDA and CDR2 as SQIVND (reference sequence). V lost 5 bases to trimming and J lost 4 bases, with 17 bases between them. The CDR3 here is CASSWAGAGSTEAFF. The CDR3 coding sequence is TGTGCCAGTAGTTGGGCCGGGGCAGGGAGCACTGAAGCTTTCTTT. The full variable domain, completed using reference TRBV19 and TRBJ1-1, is DGGITQSPKYLFRKEGQNVTLSCEQNLNHDAMYWYRQDPGQGLRLIYYSQIVNDFQKGDIAEGYSVSREKKESFPLTVTSAQKNPTAFYLCASSWAGAGSTEAFFGQGTRLTVV.

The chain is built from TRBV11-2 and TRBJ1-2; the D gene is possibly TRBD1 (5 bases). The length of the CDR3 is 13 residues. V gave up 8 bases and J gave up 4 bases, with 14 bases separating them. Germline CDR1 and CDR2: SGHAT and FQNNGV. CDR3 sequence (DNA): TGTGCCAGCCGGCAGGGAGATCTCTATGGCTACACCTTC. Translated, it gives CASRQGDLYGYTF.

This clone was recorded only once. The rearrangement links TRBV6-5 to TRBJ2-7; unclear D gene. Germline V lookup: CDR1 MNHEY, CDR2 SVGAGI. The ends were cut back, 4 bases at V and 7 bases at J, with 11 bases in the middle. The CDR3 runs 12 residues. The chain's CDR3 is CASSSLEEEQYF. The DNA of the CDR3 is TGTGCCAGCAGTTCACTCGAGGAAGAGCAGTACTTC.

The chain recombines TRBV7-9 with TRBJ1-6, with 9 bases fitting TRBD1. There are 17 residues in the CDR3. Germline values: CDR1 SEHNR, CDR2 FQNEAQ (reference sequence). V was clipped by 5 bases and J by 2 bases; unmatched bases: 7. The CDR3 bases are TGTGCCAGCAGCCGGACAGGGGTAGGGCCCTATAATTCACCCCTCCACTTT. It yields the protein CASSRTGVGPYNSPLHF.

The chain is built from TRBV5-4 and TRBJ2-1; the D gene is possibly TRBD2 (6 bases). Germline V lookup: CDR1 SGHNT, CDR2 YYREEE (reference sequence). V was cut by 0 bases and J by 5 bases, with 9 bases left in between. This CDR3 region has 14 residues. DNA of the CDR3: TGTGCCAGCAGCTTGGACGGCGGGAACAATGAGCAGTTCTTC. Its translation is CASSLDGGNNEQFF.